The sample holds a few counts of the clone carrying this T cell receptor beta chain. Its target is not known. TCR beta cDNA libraries had unique molecular identifiers. Between roughly 0.9 and 11 million T cells gave rise to some 490,000 cDNA molecules. Each CDR3 protein gets one entry after TCRdb re-called the PCR reads with MiXCR. The table has some 890,000 distinct CDR3 sequences, approximately 57% seen once. These data belong to a study of post-analysis software for immune sequencing data. Study-wide findings and caveats: Significantly decreased normalized Chao1 diversity was recorded for multiple sclerosis patients relative to controls. Co-batched samples clustered tightly together by F measure.

Sequenced: blood. This TCR came from a girl under 18 with multiple sclerosis.

The CDR3 bases are TGCGCCAGCAGCCACGGCCCAGCTCTCTATGGCTACACCTTC. This sequence encodes CASSHGPALYGYTF. This chain joins TRBV5-1 and TRBJ1-2; no clear D. The germline V and J ends were trimmed by 4 bases and 4 bases, with 14 bases remaining between them. Per germline, CDR1 SGHRS and CDR2 YFSETQ. CDR3 size: 14 residues.